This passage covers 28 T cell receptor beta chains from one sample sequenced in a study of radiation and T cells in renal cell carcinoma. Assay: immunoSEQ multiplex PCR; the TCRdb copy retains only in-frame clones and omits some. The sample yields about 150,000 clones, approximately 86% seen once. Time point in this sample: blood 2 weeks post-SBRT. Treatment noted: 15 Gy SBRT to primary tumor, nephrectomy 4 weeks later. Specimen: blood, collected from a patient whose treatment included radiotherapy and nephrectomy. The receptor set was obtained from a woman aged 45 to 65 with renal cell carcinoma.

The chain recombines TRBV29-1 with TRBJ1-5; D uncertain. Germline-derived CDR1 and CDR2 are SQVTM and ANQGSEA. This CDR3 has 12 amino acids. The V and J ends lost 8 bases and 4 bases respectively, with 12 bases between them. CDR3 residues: CSFQDGNQPQHF. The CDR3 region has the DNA TGCAGCTTTCAGGACGGTAATCAGCCCCAGCATTTT.

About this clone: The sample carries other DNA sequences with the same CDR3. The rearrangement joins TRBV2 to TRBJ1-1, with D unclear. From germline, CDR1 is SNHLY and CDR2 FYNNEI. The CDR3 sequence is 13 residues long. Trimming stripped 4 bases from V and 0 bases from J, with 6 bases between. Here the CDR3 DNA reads TGTGCCAGCAGTGTCGGCATGAACACTGAAGCTTTCTTT. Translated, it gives CASSVGMNTEAFF.

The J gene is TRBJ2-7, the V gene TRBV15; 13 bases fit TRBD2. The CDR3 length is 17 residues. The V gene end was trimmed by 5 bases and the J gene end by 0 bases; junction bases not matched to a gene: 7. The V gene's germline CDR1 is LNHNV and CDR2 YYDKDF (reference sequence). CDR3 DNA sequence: TGTGCCACCAGCGGCGGACTAGCGGGGGCAAGCTCCTACGAGCAGTACTTC. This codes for CATSGGLAGASSYEQYF.

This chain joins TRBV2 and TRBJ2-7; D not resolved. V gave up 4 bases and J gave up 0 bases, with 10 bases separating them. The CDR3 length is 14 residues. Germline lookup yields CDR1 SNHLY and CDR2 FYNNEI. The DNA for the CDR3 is TGTGCCAGCAGTGGCACTTCTTCCTCCTACGAGCAGTACTTC. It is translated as CASSGTSSSYEQYF.

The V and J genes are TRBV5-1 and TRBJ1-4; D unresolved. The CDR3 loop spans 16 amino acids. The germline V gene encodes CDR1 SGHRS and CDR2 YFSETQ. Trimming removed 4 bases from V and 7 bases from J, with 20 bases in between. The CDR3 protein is CASSPGPDVQIEKLFF. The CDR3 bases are TGCGCCAGCAGCCCGGGCCCGGACGTCCAAATTGAAAAACTGTTTTTT.

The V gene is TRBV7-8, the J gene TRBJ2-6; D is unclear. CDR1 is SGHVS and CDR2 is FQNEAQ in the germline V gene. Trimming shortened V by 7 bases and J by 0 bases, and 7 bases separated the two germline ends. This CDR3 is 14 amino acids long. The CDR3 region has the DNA TGTGCCAGCATTGCTGGCTCTGGGGCCAACGTCCTGACTTTC. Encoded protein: CASIAGSGANVLTF.

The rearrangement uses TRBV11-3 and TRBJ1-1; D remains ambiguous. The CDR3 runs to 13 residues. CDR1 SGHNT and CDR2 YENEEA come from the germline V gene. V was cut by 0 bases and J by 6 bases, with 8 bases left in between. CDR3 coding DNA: TGTGCCAGCAGCTTAGATATGATTTCTGAAGCTTTCTTT. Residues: CASSLDMISEAFF.

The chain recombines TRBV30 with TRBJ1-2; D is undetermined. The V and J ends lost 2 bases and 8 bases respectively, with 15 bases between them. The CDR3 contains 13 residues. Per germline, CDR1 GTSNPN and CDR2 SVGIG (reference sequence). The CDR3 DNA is TGTGCCTGGAGTACTACTTGGCCCGTCGGCTACACCTTC. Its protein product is CAWSTTWPVGYTF.

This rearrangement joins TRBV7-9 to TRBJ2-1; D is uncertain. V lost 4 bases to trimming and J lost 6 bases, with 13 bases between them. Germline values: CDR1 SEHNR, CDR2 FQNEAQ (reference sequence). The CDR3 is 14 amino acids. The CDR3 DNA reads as TGTGCCAGCAGCTCCCGAGAAACCCTCAATGAGCAGTTCTTC. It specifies CASSSRETLNEQFF.

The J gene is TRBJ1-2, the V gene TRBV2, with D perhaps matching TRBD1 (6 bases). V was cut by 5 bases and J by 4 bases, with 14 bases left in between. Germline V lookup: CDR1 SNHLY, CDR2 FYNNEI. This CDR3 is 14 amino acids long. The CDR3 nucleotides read TGTGCCAGCAGTCGGGGGGCGGTAAGCTATGGCTACACCTTC. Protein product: CASSRGAVSYGYTF. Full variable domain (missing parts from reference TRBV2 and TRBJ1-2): EPEVTQTPSHQVTQMGQEVILRCVPISNHLYFYWYRQILGQKVEFLVSFYNNEISEKSEIFDDQFSVERPDGSNFTLKIRSTKLEDSAMYFCASSRGAVSYGYTFGSGTRLTVV.

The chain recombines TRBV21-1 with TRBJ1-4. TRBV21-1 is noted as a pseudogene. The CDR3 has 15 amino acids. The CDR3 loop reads CASSKFEEWDEKLFF. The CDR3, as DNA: TGTGCCAGCAGCAAATTCGAGGAATGGGATGAAAAACTGTTTTTT.

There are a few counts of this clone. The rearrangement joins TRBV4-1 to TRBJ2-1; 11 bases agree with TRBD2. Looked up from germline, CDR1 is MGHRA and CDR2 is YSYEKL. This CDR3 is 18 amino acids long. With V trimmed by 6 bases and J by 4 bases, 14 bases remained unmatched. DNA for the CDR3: TGCGCCAGCAGTCGACTAGCGGGGCCTTCAGCGGTTTACAATGAGCAGTTCTTC. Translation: CASSRLAGPSAVYNEQFF.

CDR3 sequence reads: CASSFGDSSNEKLFF. The CDR3 region has the DNA TGTGCCAGCAGCTTCGGGGACAGTTCTAATGAAAAACTGTTTTTT. The chain has TRBV7-9 and TRBJ1-4; 7 nucleotides match TRBD1. The CDR3 is 15 residues long. Germline V gene data show CDR1 as SEHNR and CDR2 as FQNEAQ (reference sequence). V gave up 3 bases and J gave up 3 bases; unmatched junction bases: 4.

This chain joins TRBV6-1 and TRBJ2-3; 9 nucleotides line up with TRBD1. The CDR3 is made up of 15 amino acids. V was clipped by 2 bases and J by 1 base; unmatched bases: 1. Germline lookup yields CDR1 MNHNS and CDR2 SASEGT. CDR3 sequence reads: CASSERQGGTDTQYF. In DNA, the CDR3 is TGTGCCAGCAGTGAAAGACAGGGGGGCACAGATACGCAGTATTTT.

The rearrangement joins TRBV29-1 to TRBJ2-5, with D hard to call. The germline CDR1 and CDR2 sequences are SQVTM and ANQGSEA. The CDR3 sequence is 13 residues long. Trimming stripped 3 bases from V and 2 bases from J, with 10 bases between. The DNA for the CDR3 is TGCAGCGTTGATACCCCCTGGCAAGAGACCCAGTACTTC. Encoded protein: CSVDTPWQETQYF.

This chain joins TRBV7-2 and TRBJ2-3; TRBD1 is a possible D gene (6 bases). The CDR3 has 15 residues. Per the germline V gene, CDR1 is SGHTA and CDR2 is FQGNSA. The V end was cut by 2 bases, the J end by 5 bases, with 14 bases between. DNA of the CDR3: TGTGCCAGCAGCTTAAGGGGGTCCGGACAAGATACGCAGTATTTT. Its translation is CASSLRGSGQDTQYF.

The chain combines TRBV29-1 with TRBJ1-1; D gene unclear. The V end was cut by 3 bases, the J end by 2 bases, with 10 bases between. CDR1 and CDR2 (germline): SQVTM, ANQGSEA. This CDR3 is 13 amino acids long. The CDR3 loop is CSVDFQRNTEAFF. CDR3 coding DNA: TGCAGCGTTGATTTTCAGAGAAACACTGAAGCTTTCTTT. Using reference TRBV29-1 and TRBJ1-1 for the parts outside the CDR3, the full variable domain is SAVISQKPSRDICQRGTSLTIQCQVDSQVTMMFWYRQQPGQSLTLIATANQGSEATYESGFVIDKFPISRPNLTFSTLTVSNMSPEDSSIYLCSVDFQRNTEAFFGQGTRLTVV.

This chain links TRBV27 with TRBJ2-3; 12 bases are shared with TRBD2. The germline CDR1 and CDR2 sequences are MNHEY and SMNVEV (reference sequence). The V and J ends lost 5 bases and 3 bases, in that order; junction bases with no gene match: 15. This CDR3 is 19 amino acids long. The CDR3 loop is CASSPKPGLAGPSTDTQYF. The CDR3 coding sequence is TGTGCCAGCAGTCCTAAACCGGGACTAGCGGGTCCTTCTACAGATACGCAGTATTTT.

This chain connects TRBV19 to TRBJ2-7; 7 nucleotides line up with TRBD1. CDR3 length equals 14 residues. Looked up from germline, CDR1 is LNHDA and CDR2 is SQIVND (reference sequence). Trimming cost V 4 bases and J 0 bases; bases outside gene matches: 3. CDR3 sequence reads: CASSKGASSYEQYF. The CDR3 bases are TGTGCCAGTAGTAAGGGGGCGAGCTCCTACGAGCAGTACTTC.

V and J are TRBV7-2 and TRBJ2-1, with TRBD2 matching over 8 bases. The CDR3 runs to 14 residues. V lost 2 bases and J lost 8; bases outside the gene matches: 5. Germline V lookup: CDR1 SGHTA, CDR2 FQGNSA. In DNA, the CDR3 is TGTGCCAGCAGCTTAACCGGGGGGGCCCATGAGCAGTTCTTC. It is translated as CASSLTGGAHEQFF.

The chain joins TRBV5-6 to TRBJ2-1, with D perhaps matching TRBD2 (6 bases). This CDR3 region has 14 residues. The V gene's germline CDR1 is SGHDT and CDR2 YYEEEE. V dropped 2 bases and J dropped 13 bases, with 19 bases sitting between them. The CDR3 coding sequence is TGTGCCAGCAGCTTCGGGGAGGAATCTTTGCTTCAGTTCTTC. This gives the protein CASSFGEESLLQFF.

The CDR3 protein is CASSPRGGPPYNEQFF. The CDR3 region has the DNA TGTGCCAGTAGTCCCAGGGGGGGGCCCCCCTACAATGAGCAGTTCTTC. This chain uses TRBV19 with TRBJ2-1; the D gene could be TRBD1 or TRBD2 (7 bases each). V lost 5 bases and J 2 bases, leaving 16 bases between the germline ends. The CDR3 has 16 amino acids. Germline assignment: CDR1 LNHDA and CDR2 SQIVND (reference sequence).

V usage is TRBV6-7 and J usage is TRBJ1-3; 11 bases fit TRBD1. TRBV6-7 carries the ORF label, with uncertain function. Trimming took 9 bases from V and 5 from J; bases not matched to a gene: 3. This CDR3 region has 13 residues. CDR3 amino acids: CARGTGGRNTIYF. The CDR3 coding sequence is TGTGCCAGGGGGACAGGGGGGCGAAACACCATATATTTT.

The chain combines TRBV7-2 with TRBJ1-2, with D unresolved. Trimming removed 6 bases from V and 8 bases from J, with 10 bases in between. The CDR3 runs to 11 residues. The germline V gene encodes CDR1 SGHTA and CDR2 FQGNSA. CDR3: CASRWGWGYTF. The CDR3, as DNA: TGTGCCAGCAGATGGGGTTGGGGCTACACCTTC.

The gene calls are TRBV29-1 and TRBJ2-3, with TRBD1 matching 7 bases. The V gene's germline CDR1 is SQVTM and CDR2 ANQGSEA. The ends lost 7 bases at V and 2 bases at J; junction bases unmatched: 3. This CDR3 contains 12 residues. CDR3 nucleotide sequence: TGCAGCGGAGACAGGGACACAGATACGCAGTATTTT. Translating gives CSGDRDTDTQYF.

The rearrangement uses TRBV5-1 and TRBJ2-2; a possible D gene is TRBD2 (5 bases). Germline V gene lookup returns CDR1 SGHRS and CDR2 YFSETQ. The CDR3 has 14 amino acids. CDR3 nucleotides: TGCGCGTGGAGCGGAGCCTCGAACACCGGGGAGCTGTTTTTT. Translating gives CAWSGASNTGELFF.

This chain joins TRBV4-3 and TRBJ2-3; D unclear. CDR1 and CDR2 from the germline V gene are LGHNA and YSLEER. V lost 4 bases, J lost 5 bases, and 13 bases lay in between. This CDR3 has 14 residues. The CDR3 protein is CASSPRQLGDTQYF. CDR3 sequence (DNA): TGCGCCAGCAGCCCTCGTCAGTTAGGAGATACGCAGTATTTT.

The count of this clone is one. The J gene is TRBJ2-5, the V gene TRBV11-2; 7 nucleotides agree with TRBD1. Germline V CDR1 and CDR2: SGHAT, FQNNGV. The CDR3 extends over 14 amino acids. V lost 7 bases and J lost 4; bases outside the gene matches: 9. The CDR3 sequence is CASTPDRVAETQYF. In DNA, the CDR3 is TGTGCCAGCACCCCAGACAGGGTGGCAGAGACCCAGTACTTC.